The 22 T cell receptor beta chains given below trace back to one sample, sequenced in a study of cytomegalovirus exposure and HLA in healthy donors. Researchers ran the PCR with 60 Vbeta and 13 Jbeta primers. The table came from immunoSEQ multiplex PCR; TCRdb's copy has only in-frame clones and leaves some out. This sample's table reports about 130,000 clones. Sequencing input: PBMCs. Every receptor here comes from a woman aged 55-69 years in good health and CMV-seronegative.

The chain is built from TRBV7-2 and TRBJ1-1; tentative D call: TRBD1 (6 bases). The V gene's germline CDR1 is SGHTA and CDR2 FQGNSA. The CDR3 covers 14 residues. The V end was cut by 4 bases, the J end by 6 bases, with 15 bases between. CDR3 amino acids: CASSSWTESPEAFF. The CDR3 DNA is TGTGCCAGCAGCTCCTGGACAGAGTCACCTGAAGCTTTCTTT.

The chain combines TRBV28 with TRBJ1-3; possible D gene TRBD1, 5 bases. V was cut by 2 bases and J by 0 bases, with 8 bases left in between. CDR3 length: 15 amino acids. The germline gives CDR1 MDHEN, CDR2 SYDVKM. DNA of the CDR3: TGTGCCAGCAGTTTACGGGGGGTCTCTGGAAACACCATATATTTT. It encodes CASSLRGVSGNTIYF.

V and J are TRBV19 and TRBJ2-2; tentative D call: TRBD1 (6 bases). V lost 7 bases to trimming and J lost 1 base, with 13 bases between them. Germline V gene lookup returns CDR1 LNHDA and CDR2 SQIVND (reference sequence). This CDR3 region has 15 residues. Here the CDR3 DNA reads TGTGCCAGTATGAGGGGGAGAAAGAACACCGGGGAGCTGTTTTTT. Amino acids: CASMRGRKNTGELFF.

The CDR3 here is CASSPRLAGGAYEQYF. The CDR3 coding sequence is TGCGCCAGCAGCCCCAGACTAGCGGGGGGAGCCTACGAGCAGTACTTC. V is TRBV5-1 and J is TRBJ2-7, with TRBD2 matching over 13 bases. The CDR3 extends over 16 amino acids. Germline assignment: CDR1 SGHRS and CDR2 YFSETQ. The V gene end was trimmed by 4 bases and the J gene end by 2 bases; junction bases not matched to a gene: 6.

The genes are TRBV18 and TRBJ1-1; D is possibly TRBD1 (5 bases). Trimming took 0 bases from V and 3 from J, leaving 11 bases between them. Germline V gene lookup returns CDR1 KGHSH and CDR2 LQKENI. This CDR3 region has 15 residues. The DNA of the CDR3 is TGTGCCAGCTCACCACCGGGAACACAGGACACTGAAGCTTTCTTT. It is translated as CASSPPGTQDTEAFF. Using reference TRBV18 and TRBJ1-1 for the parts outside the CDR3, the full variable domain is NAGVMQNPRHLVRRRGQEARLRCSPMKGHSHVYWYRQLPEEGLKFMVYLQKENIIDESGMPKERFSAEFPKEGPSILRIQQVVRGDSAAYFCASSPPGTQDTEAFFGQGTRLTVV.

This chain links TRBV5-1 with TRBJ1-2; no definite D call. V lost 4 bases and J lost 7, with 11 bases in between. This CDR3 has 12 residues. In germline, CDR1 is SGHRS, CDR2 YFSETQ. The CDR3 sequence is CASSPSYIGYTF. The DNA of the CDR3 is TGCGCCAGCAGCCCTTCGTACATTGGCTACACCTTC.

The chain links TRBV4-2 to TRBJ1-2; TRBD1 matches at 7 bases. The V and J ends lost 1 base and 0 bases, in that order; junction bases with no gene match: 2. Germline V lookup: CDR1 LGHNA, CDR2 YNFKEQ. The CDR3 runs to 15 residues. CDR3 protein: CASSQGQGANYGYTF. DNA for the CDR3: TGTGCCAGCAGCCAAGGACAGGGAGCTAACTATGGCTACACCTTC.

The rearrangement links TRBV7-6 to TRBJ1-4, with a tentative D call TRBD1 (5 bases). V was trimmed by 2 bases and J by 4 bases, leaving 11 bases between them. The CDR3 spans 15 residues. Per germline, CDR1 SGHVS and CDR2 FNYEAQ. The CDR3 loop is CASSLRAGYNEKLFF. The CDR3 DNA reads as TGTGCCAGCAGCTTAAGGGCAGGGTATAATGAAAAACTGTTTTTT.

This sequence joins TRBV6-5 and TRBJ2-1; TRBD2 matches at 12 bases. CDR1 and CDR2 from the germline V gene are MNHEY and SVGAGI. With 7 bases clipped from V and 12 bases from J, the junction kept 13 bases outside the gene matches. The CDR3 has 15 amino acids. CDR3 region: CASTTGLAGTTWQFF. CDR3 bases: TGTGCCAGCACCACTGGACTAGCGGGGACGACTTGGCAGTTCTTC.

The V gene is TRBV28, the J gene TRBJ1-2, with 9 nucleotides matching TRBD1. Germline-derived CDR1 and CDR2 are MDHEN and SYDVKM. This CDR3 comprises 16 residues. V lost 5 bases and J lost 5; bases outside the gene matches: 12. The CDR3 region is CASSTGGPRLAYGYTF. As DNA, the CDR3 is TGTGCCAGCAGTACAGGGGGCCCGAGATTGGCGTATGGCTACACCTTC.

The rearrangement joins TRBV5-6 to TRBJ2-5, with 8 positions matching TRBD1. The trim removed 3 bases at V and 1 base at J, leaving 8 bases unmatched. This CDR3 has 16 residues. Germline CDR1 is SGHDT and CDR2 is YYEEEE. The CDR3 sequence is CASSSDRGLPQETQYF. The CDR3 region has the DNA TGTGCCAGCAGCTCCGACAGGGGCTTGCCCCAAGAGACCCAGTACTTC.

The rearrangement uses TRBV14 and TRBJ2-2; 8 bases agree with TRBD1. There are 15 residues in the CDR3. The germline V gene encodes CDR1 SGHDN and CDR2 FVKESK. V was clipped by 2 bases and J by 5 bases; unmatched bases: 4. The CDR3 reads CASSQTDRGTGELFF. The CDR3 nucleotides read TGTGCCAGCAGCCAAACAGACAGGGGTACCGGGGAGCTGTTTTTT.

V usage is TRBV7-2 and J usage is TRBJ1-1; D is unresolved. V shed 1 base and J shed 3 bases, with 9 bases lying between them. Germline V gene sequence: CDR1 SGHTA, CDR2 FQGNSA. CDR3 size: 14 residues. The CDR3 here is CASSLGALDTEAFF. The CDR3 DNA is TGTGCCAGCAGCTTAGGGGCGTTGGACACTGAAGCTTTCTTT.

V is TRBV5-1 and J is TRBJ1-1; 7 bases agree with TRBD1. The V gene's germline CDR1 is SGHRS and CDR2 YFSETQ. The CDR3 spans 16 residues. V gave up 3 bases and J gave up 2 bases; unmatched junction bases: 10. For the CDR3, the DNA is TGCGCCAGCAGCTGGGGGGAGTGGACAGGAAACACTGAAGCTTTCTTT. Its protein is CASSWGEWTGNTEAFF.

The rearrangement joins TRBV27 to TRBJ2-5, with D possibly TRBD1 on 6 matching bases. V lost 3 bases to trimming and J lost 7 bases, with 15 bases between them. Germline lookup yields CDR1 MNHEY and CDR2 SMNVEV (reference sequence). This CDR3 region has 14 residues. The CDR3 DNA reads as TGTGCCAGCAGTTTTTTAGGTGGGGGCGGGACCCAGTACTTC. Residues: CASSFLGGGGTQYF.

V gene TRBV2 combines with J gene TRBJ1-2; weak D call: TRBD1 (6 bases). V was clipped by 4 bases and J by 7 bases, with 10 bases between them. The germline V gene has CDR1 SNHLY and CDR2 FYNNEI. The CDR3 loop spans 12 amino acids. In nucleotides, the CDR3 is TGTGCCAGCAGTGCAGGGGTGGGTGGCTACACCTTC. It encodes CASSAGVGGYTF.

In the case of this clone: Germline and junction disagree at one end, which may indicate a read error. The V gene is TRBV28, the J gene TRBJ2-2, with D tentatively TRBD1 (5 bases). Germline values: CDR1 MDHEN, CDR2 SYDVKM. This CDR3 has 14 residues. The DNA of the CDR3 is TGTGCCGGCAGTTCGACAGAAAACACCGGGGAGCTGTTTTTT. Its translation: CAGSSTENTGELFF.

V usage is TRBV7-8 and J usage is TRBJ2-1; the D is unclear. Trimming removed 5 bases at V and 7 bases at J, with 9 bases between. The CDR3 length is 12 residues. The germline V gene encodes CDR1 SGHVS and CDR2 FQNEAQ. CDR3 region: CASSPGVNEQFF. For the CDR3, the DNA is TGTGCCAGCAGCCCGGGTGTGAATGAGCAGTTCTTC. The variable domain in full, with the rest retrieved from reference TRBV7-8 and TRBJ2-1, is GAGVSQSPRYKVAKRGQDVALRCDPISGHVSLFWYQQALGQGPEFLTYFQNEAQLDKSGLPSDRFFAERPEGSVSTLKIQRTQQEDSAVYLCASSPGVNEQFFGPGTRLTVL.

The gene calls are TRBV10-1 and TRBJ2-4; tentative D call: TRBD2 (7 bases). This CDR3 spans 17 amino acids. In germline, CDR1 is WNHNN, CDR2 SYGVQD (reference sequence). Trimming cost V 0 bases and J 2 bases, with 14 bases left between them. The CDR3 spells CASSESGGANTKNIQYF. CDR3 DNA: TGCGCCAGCAGTGAGTCGGGGGGGGCTAATACCAAAAACATTCAGTACTTC.

The rearrangement uses TRBV9 and TRBJ2-7; possibly TRBD1 for D (5 bases). V lost 0 bases, J lost 7 bases, and 14 bases lay in between. Per the germline V gene, CDR1 is SGDLS and CDR2 is YYNGEE. This CDR3 region has 14 residues. CDR3 sequence reads: CASSVDGRAGEQYF. The CDR3 coding sequence is TGTGCCAGCAGCGTAGATGGCAGGGCAGGAGAGCAGTACTTC.

The rearrangement links TRBV9 to TRBJ2-4; TRBD1 aligns across 7 bases. The CDR3 length is 15 residues. Trimming at V came to 2 bases and at J to 4 bases, leaving 6 bases not matched to a gene. Germline CDR1 and CDR2: SGDLS and YYNGEE. CDR3 loop: CASSVTGEPKNIQYF. The CDR3 bases are TGTGCCAGCAGCGTTACAGGGGAACCTAAAAACATTCAGTACTTC.

The V and J genes are TRBV18 and TRBJ2-7; TRBD1 might be the D (6 bases). This CDR3 is built from 14 residues. From germline, CDR1 is KGHSH and CDR2 LQKENI. Trimming took 5 bases from V and 4 from J, leaving 15 bases between them. The CDR3 here is CASSAGNRDYEQYF. In DNA, the CDR3 is TGTGCCAGCTCAGCGGGCAACAGGGATTACGAGCAGTACTTC.